The rows below give T cell receptor beta chains drawn from one sample of a study of cytotoxic CD8 clonotypes in ibrutinib-treated CLL. The protocol was immunoSEQ multiplex PCR, while the TCRdb copy is restricted to in-frame clones and leaves out a portion. This sample has 130,000 or so clones, with roughly 80% found just once. The sequencing here drew on PBMCs, taken after 12 months of ibrutinib treatment. Receptor source: a human donor with chronic lymphocytic leukemia. Both conserved end residues are part of each CDR3. D genes are given only for firm matches. Size is omitted from some rows. Given values are once, few, many or a class for expanded clones.

>TRBJ2-3|TRBV4-1|NA|TRBD2
CASSRTSASTDTQYF
TGCGCCAGCAGCCGGACTAGCGCTAGCACAGATACGCAGTATTTT
>TRBJ1-3|TRBV7-3|NA|NA
CASSLGGPLGNTIYF
TGTGCCAGCAGCTTAGGGGGCCCTCTTGGAAACACCATATATTTT
>TRBJ2-3|TRBV28|NA|TRBD2
CASSRGLAGPTDTQYF
TGTGCCAGCAGCCGGGGACTAGCGGGACCCACAGATACGCAGTATTTT
>TRBJ2-1|TRBV18|NA|TRBD1
CASSPDRGTLYNEQFF
TGTGCCAGCTCACCAGACAGGGGTACGTTGTACAATGAGCAGTTCTTC
>TRBJ2-7|TRBV28|NA|TRBD1
CASSIRTGSYEQYF
TGTGCCAGCAGTATTCGGACAGGCTCCTACGAGCAGTACTTC
>TRBJ2-5|TRBV28|once|TRBD1
CASSLRPTGQETQYF
TGTGCCAGCAGTTTAAGGCCGACAGGGCAAGAGACCCAGTACTTC
>TRBJ2-7|TRBV19|NA|NA
CASRGDSYEQYF
TGTGCCAGTAGGGGGGACTCCTACGAGCAGTACTTC
>TRBJ2-7|TRBV27|NA|TRBD2
CASSFGGGRGNEQYF
TGTGCCAGCAGTTTCGGGGGTGGGCGGGGGAACGAGCAGTACTTC
>TRBJ1-5|TRBV7-2|NA|TRBD1
CASSQDRGNQPQHF
TGTGCCAGCAGTCAGGACAGGGGTAATCAGCCCCAGCATTTT
>TRBJ2-7|TRBV2|many|TRBD1
CARTTGGHEQYF
TGTGCCAGGACGACAGGGGGCCACGAGCAGTACTTC
>TRBJ2-7|TRBV19|NA|TRBD1
CASRDRTSEQYF
TGTGCCAGCCGGGACAGAACGAGCGAGCAGTACTTC
>TRBJ2-3|TRBV7-8|NA|TRBD2
CATHPSETSGRLDTQYF
TGTGCCACGCACCCCTCAGAAACTAGCGGGAGACTTGATACGCAGTATTTT
>TRBJ2-3|TRBV14|few|NA
CASSLYLSSDTQYF
TGTGCCAGCAGCCTATATCTCTCTAGCGATACGCAGTATTTT
>TRBJ1-1|TRBV19|NA|NA
CASSILRDQGEAEAFF
TGTGCCAGTAGTATCCTCCGTGACCAAGGGGAGGCTGAAGCTTTCTTT
>TRBJ2-1|TRBV4-1|once|NA
CASSPGRARDYNEQFF
TGCGCCAGCAGCCCGGGTAGGGCCAGGGATTACAATGAGCAGTTCTTC
>TRBJ1-1|TRBV13|NA|NA
CASRDISTEAFF
TGTGCCAGCCGAGACATCTCCACTGAAGCTTTCTTT
>TRBJ2-1|TRBV6-1|few|NA
CASSWAYNEQFF
TGTGCCAGCAGTTGGGCCTACAATGAGCAGTTCTTC
>TRBJ2-7|TRBV7-2|NA|TRBD2
CASSLGASGRSLGQYF
TGTGCCAGCAGCTTAGGCGCTAGCGGGAGGTCCCTAGGGCAGTACTTC
>TRBJ1-3|TRBV28|once|NA
CASSGLGMSGNTIYF
TGTGCCAGCAGTGGGTTGGGGATGTCTGGAAACACCATATATTTT
>TRBJ2-1|TRBV10-3|NA|TRBD2
CAISRELAGVPQNEQFF
TGTGCCATCTCTAGAGAACTAGCGGGCGTTCCACAGAATGAGCAGTTCTTC
>TRBJ1-2|TRBV6-5|NA|TRBD1
CASSYHGQGASGYTF
TGTGCCAGCAGTTACCACGGACAGGGGGCCAGTGGCTACACCTTC
>TRBJ1-1|TRBV30|NA|TRBD1
CAWRLDRANTEAFF
TGTGCCTGGAGATTGGACAGGGCAAACACTGAAGCTTTCTTT
>TRBJ1-6|TRBV28|NA|TRBD1
CASIPAGTGGSPLHF
TGTGCCAGCATCCCCGCTGGGACAGGGGGTTCACCCCTCCACTTT
>TRBJ2-3|TRBV5-1|NA|TRBD1
CASSRDRVTTDTQYF
TGCGCCAGCAGCCGGGACAGGGTAACCACAGATACGCAGTATTTT
>TRBJ1-2|TRBV29-1|NA|NA
CSVVGPKEGYTF
TGCAGCGTTGTGGGCCCCAAGGAGGGCTACACCTTC
>TRBJ2-5|TRBV9|NA|TRBD2
CASSVRGLAGGETQYF
TGTGCCAGCAGCGTTCGCGGACTAGCGGGAGGGGAGACCCAGTACTTC
>TRBJ2-5|TRBV5-1|NA|NA
CASSLNVRGAGETQYF
TGCGCCAGCAGCTTGAACGTCAGGGGGGCCGGTGAGACCCAGTACTTC
>TRBJ1-1|TRBV28|once|TRBD1
CASSQRDSRNTEAFF
TGTGCCAGCAGCCAAAGGGACAGTCGGAACACTGAAGCTTTCTTT
>TRBJ1-3|TRBV18|NA|NA
CASSPWDTASSGNTIYF
TGTGCCAGCTCACCGTGGGACACTGCGAGCTCTGGAAACACCATATATTTT
>TRBJ2-3|TRBV29-1|NA|TRBD2
CSVKPRLALTDTQYF
TGCAGCGTCAAACCCCGACTAGCCCTAACAGATACGCAGTATTTT
>TRBJ2-3|TRBV4-2|NA|NA
CASSQDRGSGTDTQYF
TGTGCCAGCAGCCAAGATCGAGGTAGCGGCACAGATACGCAGTATTTT
>TRBJ2-7|TRBV7-2|NA|NA
CASSLSGPNGEQYF
TGTGCCAGCAGCTTAAGCGGCCCCAATGGCGAGCAGTACTTC
>TRBJ2-2|TRBV18|NA|TRBD1
CASSPLPTGTGIGTGELFF
TGTGCCAGCTCACCACTGCCGACCGGGACAGGGATCGGCACCGGGGAGCTGTTTTTT
>TRBJ2-1|TRBV28|once|NA
CASSLVYNEQFF
TGTGCCAGCAGTTTAGTCTACAATGAGCAGTTCTTC
>TRBJ2-3|TRBV18|NA|TRBD2
CASSQLAGGTTDTQYF
TGTGCCAGCTCACAACTAGCGGGGGGAACCACAGATACGCAGTATTTT
>TRBJ2-7|TRBV6-5|NA|NA
CASGLPGQTYEQYF
TGTGCCAGCGGACTTCCAGGGCAGACCTACGAGCAGTACTTC
>TRBJ2-7|TRBV18|NA|TRBD1
CASSLRDSPYEQYF
TGTGCCAGCTCACTCCGGGACAGCCCCTACGAGCAGTACTTC
>TRBJ2-2|TRBV30|NA|NA
CAWRVGPWTGELFF
TGTGCCTGGAGGGTAGGCCCTTGGACCGGGGAGCTGTTTTTT
>TRBJ2-6|TRBV7-6|NA|NA
CASSLGRISGANVLTF
TGTGCCAGCAGCTTAGGACGGATCTCTGGGGCCAACGTCCTGACTTTC
>TRBJ2-6|TRBV5-1|NA|TRBD1
CASSLTGVGANVLTF
TGCGCCAGCAGCTTAACAGGGGTAGGGGCCAACGTCCTGACTTTC
>TRBJ2-4|TRBV13|NA|NA
CASSSQGKNIQYF
TGTGCCAGCAGCTCCCAGGGGAAAAACATTCAGTACTTC
>TRBJ1-6|TRBV6-1|NA|NA
CASSELGRNSPLHF
TGTGCCAGCAGTGAACTGGGGAGGAATTCACCCCTCCACTTT
>TRBJ2-7|TRBV7-6|NA|NA
CASSPGLIYEQYF
TGTGCCAGCAGCCCGGGACTCATCTACGAGCAGTACTTC
>TRBJ1-6|TRBV15|NA|TRBD1
CATSKSRDRGQSPLHF
TGTGCCACCAGCAAGTCCAGGGACAGGGGGCAATCACCCCTCCACTTT
>TRBJ2-3|TRBV7-9|NA|TRBD1
CASSSGQSADTQYF
TGTGCCAGCAGCTCGGGACAGAGCGCAGATACGCAGTATTTT
>TRBJ2-2|TRBV6-5|few|NA
CASSYKGTGTGELFF
TGTGCCAGCAGTTACAAAGGGACGGGCACCGGGGAGCTGTTTTTT
>TRBJ1-6|TRBV5-8|NA|NA
CASSQQKQSSYNSPLHF
TGTGCCAGCAGCCAACAGAAACAAAGCTCCTATAATTCACCCCTCCACTTT
>TRBJ1-4|TRBV5-1|NA|TRBD1
CASSGGTGNEKLFF
TGCGCCAGCAGCGGGGGGACAGGGAATGAAAAACTGTTTTTT
>TRBJ1-4|TRBV28|few|NA
CASRSTGEKLFF
TGTGCCAGCAGGTCAACAGGGGAAAAACTGTTTTTT
>TRBJ2-5|TRBV13|NA|NA
CASSLGGSWTQYF
TGTGCCAGCAGCTTAGGGGGAAGTTGGACCCAGTACTTC
>TRBJ2-1|TRBV11-3|NA|TRBD2
CASSLDRSGSFHEQFF
TGTGCCAGCAGCTTAGATCGCAGCGGGAGTTTCCATGAGCAGTTCTTC
>TRBJ2-7|TRBV11-2|NA|NA
CASSLPPWRDSKYSEQYF
TGTGCCAGCAGCCTACCCCCGTGGAGGGACAGCAAATATAGCGAGCAGTACTTC